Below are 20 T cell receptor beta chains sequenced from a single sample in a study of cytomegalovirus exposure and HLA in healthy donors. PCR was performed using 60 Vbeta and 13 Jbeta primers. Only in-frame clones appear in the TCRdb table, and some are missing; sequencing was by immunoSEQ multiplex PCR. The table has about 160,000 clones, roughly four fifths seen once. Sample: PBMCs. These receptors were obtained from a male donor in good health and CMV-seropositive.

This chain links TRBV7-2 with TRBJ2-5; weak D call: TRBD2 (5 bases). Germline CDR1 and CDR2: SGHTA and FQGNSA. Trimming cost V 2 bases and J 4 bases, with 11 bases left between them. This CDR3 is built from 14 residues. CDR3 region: CASSLTVRGETQYF. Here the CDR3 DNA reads TGTGCCAGCAGCTTAACGGTCCGGGGAGAGACCCAGTACTTC.

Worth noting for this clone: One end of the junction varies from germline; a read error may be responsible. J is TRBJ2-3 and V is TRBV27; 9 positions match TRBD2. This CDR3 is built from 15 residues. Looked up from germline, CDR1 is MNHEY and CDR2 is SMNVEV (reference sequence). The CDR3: CASSLRGTSTDAQYF. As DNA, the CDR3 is TGTGCCAGCAGTTTGCGGGGGACTAGCACAGATGCGCAGTATTTT.

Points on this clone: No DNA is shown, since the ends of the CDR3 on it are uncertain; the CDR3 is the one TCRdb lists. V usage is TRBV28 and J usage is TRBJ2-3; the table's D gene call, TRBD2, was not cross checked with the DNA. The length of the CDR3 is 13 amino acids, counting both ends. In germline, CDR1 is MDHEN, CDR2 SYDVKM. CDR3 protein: CASSSSRTDTQYF.

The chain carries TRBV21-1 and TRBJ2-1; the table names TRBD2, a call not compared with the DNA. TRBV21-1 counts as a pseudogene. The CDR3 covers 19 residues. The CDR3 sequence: CASSKVRAGGKMRYNEQFF. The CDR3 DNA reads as TGTGCCAGCAGCAAAGTTCGAGCGGGAGGGAAGATGCGCTACAATGAGCAGTTCTTC.

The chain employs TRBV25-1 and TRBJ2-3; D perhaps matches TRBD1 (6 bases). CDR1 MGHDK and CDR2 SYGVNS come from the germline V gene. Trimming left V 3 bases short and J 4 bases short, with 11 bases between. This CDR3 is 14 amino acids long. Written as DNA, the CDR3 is TGTGCCAGCAGTGACCCACAGGGCGCAGATACGCAGTATTTT. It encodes CASSDPQGADTQYF.

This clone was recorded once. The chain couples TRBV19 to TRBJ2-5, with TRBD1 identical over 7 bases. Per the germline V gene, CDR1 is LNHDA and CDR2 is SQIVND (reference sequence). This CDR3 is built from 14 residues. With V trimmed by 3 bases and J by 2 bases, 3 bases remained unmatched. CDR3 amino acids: CASSMYRGQETQYF. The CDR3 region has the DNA TGTGCCAGTAGTATGTACAGGGGACAAGAGACCCAGTACTTC.

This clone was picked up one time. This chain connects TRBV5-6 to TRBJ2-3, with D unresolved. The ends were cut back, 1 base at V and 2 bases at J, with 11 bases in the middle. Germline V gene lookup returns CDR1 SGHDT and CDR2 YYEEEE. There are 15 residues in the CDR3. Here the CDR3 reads CASSLLAFITDTQYF. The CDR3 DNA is TGTGCCAGCAGCTTGCTGGCATTTATCACAGATACGCAGTATTTT.

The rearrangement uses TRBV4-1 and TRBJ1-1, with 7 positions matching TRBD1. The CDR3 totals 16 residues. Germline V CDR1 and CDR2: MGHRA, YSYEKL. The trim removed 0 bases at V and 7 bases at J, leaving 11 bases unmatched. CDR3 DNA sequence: TGCGCCAGCAGCCAAGATCCGCCCTCCAGGGGGTTTGAAGCTTTCTTT. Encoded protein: CASSQDPPSRGFEAFF.

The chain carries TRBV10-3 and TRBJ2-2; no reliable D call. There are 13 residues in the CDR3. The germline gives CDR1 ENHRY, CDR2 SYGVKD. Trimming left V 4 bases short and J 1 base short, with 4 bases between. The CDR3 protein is CAISVQNTGELFF. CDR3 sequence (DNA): TGTGCCATCAGTGTACAGAACACCGGGGAGCTGTTTTTT.

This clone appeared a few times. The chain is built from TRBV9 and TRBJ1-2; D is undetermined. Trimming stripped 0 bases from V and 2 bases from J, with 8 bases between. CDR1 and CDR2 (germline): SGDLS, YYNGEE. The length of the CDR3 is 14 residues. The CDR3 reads CASSVASGNYGYTF. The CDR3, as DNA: TGTGCCAGCAGCGTAGCAAGCGGGAACTATGGCTACACCTTC.

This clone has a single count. The CDR3 sequence is CATFDSSYEQYF. CDR3 nucleotide sequence: TGTGCCACCTTCGACAGCTCCTACGAGCAGTACTTC. The chain is built from TRBV28 and TRBJ2-7; possibly TRBD1 for D (5 bases). Germline CDR1 is MDHEN and CDR2 is SYDVKM. Trimming took 10 bases from V and 0 from J, leaving 10 bases between them. CDR3 length: 12 amino acids.

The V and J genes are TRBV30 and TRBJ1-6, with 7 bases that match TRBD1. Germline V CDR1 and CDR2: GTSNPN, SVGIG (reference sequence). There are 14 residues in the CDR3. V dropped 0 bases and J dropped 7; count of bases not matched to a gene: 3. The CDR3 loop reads CAWSVLQGNSPLHF. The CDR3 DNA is TGTGCCTGGAGTGTTCTACAGGGGAATTCACCCCTCCACTTT.

The CDR3 spells CASSYQWGQLSNYGYTF. CDR3 nucleotide sequence: TGTGCCAGCTCGTACCAATGGGGACAGCTTTCTAACTATGGCTACACCTTC. The V gene is TRBV18, the J gene TRBJ1-2; 7 bases fit TRBD1. The trim removed 6 bases at V and 0 bases at J, leaving 13 bases unmatched. The CDR3 sequence is 17 residues long. Germline CDR1 reads KGHSH; CDR2 reads LQKENI.

CDR3 amino acids: CASRKSIAATDTQYF. The CDR3 DNA reads TGCGCCAGCAGGAAAAGTATAGCGGCCACAGATACGCAGTATTTT. The chain recombines TRBV10-1 with TRBJ2-3; tentatively, D is TRBD2 (6 bases). CDR1 and CDR2 (germline): WNHNN, SYGVQD (reference sequence). Trimming removed 6 bases from V and 2 bases from J, with 15 bases in between. This CDR3 is built from 15 residues.

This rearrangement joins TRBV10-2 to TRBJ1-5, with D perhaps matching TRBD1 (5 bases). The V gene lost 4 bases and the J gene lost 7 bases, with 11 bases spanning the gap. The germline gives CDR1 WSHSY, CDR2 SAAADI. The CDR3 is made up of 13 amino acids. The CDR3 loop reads CASSAGIRQPQHF. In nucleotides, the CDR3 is TGCGCCAGCAGTGCAGGGATCAGGCAGCCCCAGCATTTT.

DNA of the CDR3: TGTGCCAGTAGTATGCTGCTACAGGGCTACGAGCAGTACTTC. Translating gives CASSMLLQGYEQYF. The chain carries TRBV19 and TRBJ2-5; tentative D call: TRBD1 (6 bases). The DNA end is more similar to TRBJ2-7, so the J call may be wrong. The CDR3 consists of 14 residues. CDR1 LNHDA and CDR2 SQIVND come from the germline V gene (reference sequence).

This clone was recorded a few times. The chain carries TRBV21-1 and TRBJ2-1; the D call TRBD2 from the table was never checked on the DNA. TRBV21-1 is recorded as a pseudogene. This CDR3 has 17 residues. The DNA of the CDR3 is TGTGCCAGCAGGAAGCCGGGACTAGCGGGGGGGCAGGGTGAGCAGTTCTTC. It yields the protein CASRKPGLAGGQGEQFF.

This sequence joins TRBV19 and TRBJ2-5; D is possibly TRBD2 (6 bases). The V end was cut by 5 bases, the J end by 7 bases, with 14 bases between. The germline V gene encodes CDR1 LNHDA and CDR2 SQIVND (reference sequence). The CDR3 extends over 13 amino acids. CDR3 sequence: CASSPSREATQYF. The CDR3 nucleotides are TGTGCCAGTAGTCCCTCGCGGGAAGCGACCCAGTACTTC.

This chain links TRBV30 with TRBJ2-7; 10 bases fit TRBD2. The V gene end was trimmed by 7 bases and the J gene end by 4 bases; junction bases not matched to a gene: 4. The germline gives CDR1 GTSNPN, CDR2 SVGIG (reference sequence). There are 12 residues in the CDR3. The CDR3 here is CASRTSGYEQYF. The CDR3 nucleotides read TGTGCCTCCAGGACTAGCGGATACGAGCAGTACTTC.

CDR3: CASSLDRGYGYTF. Here the CDR3 DNA reads TGTGCCAGCAGCTTGGACAGGGGCTATGGCTACACCTTC. J is TRBJ1-2 and V is TRBV5-8, with TRBD1 identical over 7 bases. V lost 0 bases and J lost 4; bases outside the gene matches: 0. CDR3 length equals 13 residues. Germline V gene lookup returns CDR1 SGHTS and CDR2 YDEGEE.